This T cell receptor beta chain was captured in a study of blood T cell repertoires in COVID-19. Study details: Sample material is recorded as cDNA or gDNA derived from T cells, B-cell-depleted T cells, or PBMCs.

This CDR3 spans 17 amino acids. CDR1 and CDR2 (germline): SGHTA, FQGNSA. J lost 6 bases, V lost 0 bases, and 11 bases had no gene match. Data came from immunoSEQ multiplex PCR; TCRdb stores just in-frame clones and leaves some out. The sample holds roughly 300,000 clones, roughly 87% seen once. Assignments of participants to cohorts depended upon their own reported clinical history. The receptor's source is a woman aged 25 to 45 who had recovered from COVID-19. V gene TRBV7-2 combines with J gene TRBJ2-5; 9 bases map to TRBD2. The sequencing input was PBMCs or T cells enriched from blood (not recorded which). The CDR3 loop reads CASSLAWGGGAKKTQYF. In DNA form, the CDR3 reads TGTGCCAGCAGCTTAGCGTGGGGCGGGGGGGCCAAGAAGACCCAGTACTTC.